This TCR beta chain was captured by sequencing in a study of identical twins (dated by TCRdb to 2015 to 2016). Concerning the study at large: The study deep-sequenced TCR alpha and beta repertoires from monozygotic twins, unrelated adults of various ages and cord blood to test whether fetal clonotypes persist. Replicate twin experiments were performed at different times using different library preparation protocols to rule out contamination.

About this clonotype itself: The specificity of this receptor is unknown. The record has no base qualities; no much larger clone is one base away.

The CDR3 starts with the cysteine, ends with the phenylalanine, and has 16 residues. Only CDR3 DNA remains: 48 bases, in frame from the first base. CDR1 and CDR2 (LGHNA, YNFKEQ) derive from the germline V gene. After removal of 1 base from V and 7 bases from J, the junction retains 9 bases not matched to a gene. Paper-wide results and their limitations: Excess twin sharing in beta out-of-frame sequences was weaker because fewer shared sequences lowered the signal-to-noise ratio. Out-of-frame TCR alpha sharing in monozygotic twins was systematically underestimated by recombination models, whereas sharing between unrelated individuals was in agreement with the recombination models. Fewer insertions were carried by abundant cord blood beta clonotypes, a similar but weaker trend appeared in young adult naive repertoires, and no such trend appeared in memory repertoires. Because the same donors could not be followed over many years, the conclusions relied on cross-sectional statistical analysis. Zero-insertion analyses could be partly confounded by invariant T cells such as MAIT and iNKT, although diverse VJ usage argued against such confounding for most clonotypes. Out-of-frame TCR alpha sequences shared between twins showed an excess of low generation-probability sequences compared with coincidental sharing between unrelated individuals.

Every donor was a healthy Caucasian. The library was built by means of 5' RACE. The instrument was an Illumina HiSeq 2000. A universal primer binding site was added through template switching, and the final cDNA carried a unique molecular identifier so that TCR cDNA molecules could be counted accurately. First-strand cDNA for TCR alpha and beta chains was synthesized from specific primers in the conserved constant-segment region. To control for contamination, each cDNA library was double barcoded with a SMART-Mk sample barcode plus Illumina barcodes. TruSeq adapter sequences along with Illumina sample barcodes were introduced in two successive PCR steps. The TCR alpha and beta cDNA libraries were sequenced on the Illumina HiSeq platform using custom primers. As for the original processing: MiGEC processed the raw reads to extract unique molecular identifiers, while MiXCR was used to determine the CDR3 positions. For each individual, recombination models were inferred using an EM algorithm with the repgenHMM and IGoR tools. The tcR package in R was used for shared clonotype analysis, with sharing normalized by the product of cloneset sizes. To study raw recombination free of thymic and clonal selection effects, out-of-frame nonproductive sequences were analyzed. TCRdb took the public reads, trimmed them with fastp at Q25, ran MiXCR for clone calling and kept in-frame beta chains. Each record represents a unique CDR3 protein, reported with the most common genes and DNA among its rows. These V and J calls originate from TCRdb's pipeline instead of the authors' own analysis. Within this sample are roughly 1,500,000 distinct CDR3 sequences, with about 30% of them counted one time only. The ten largest clonotypes hold 0.25% to 0.3% of the sample.

The rearranged chain carries TRBV4-2 and TRBJ2-4, with 8 middle bases fitting TRBD2. This TCR derives from a newborn girl in good health. The sample comprised cord blood. The CDR3 protein: CASSQASRAGVNIQYF. The DNA sequence follows: TGTGCCAGCAGCCAAGCTTCCAGAGCGGGGGTGAACATTCAGTACTTC.